Sequencing of this T cell receptor beta chain was carried out in a study of T cells after yellow fever vaccination. One entry per CDR3 protein results from TCRdb running MiXCR on the 5' RACE reads. Among 300,000 to 350,000 distinct CDR3 sequences, approximately 4.2% were seen once, and the ten largest hold 24%. Per germline, CDR1 SEHNR and CDR2 FQNEAQ (reference sequence). Trimming cost V 5 bases and J 6 bases; bases outside gene matches: 16. This CDR3 has 18 amino acids. This clonotype showed up many times. The V and J genes are TRBV7-9 and TRBJ2-2; 9 bases map to TRBD2. The sequence was collected from a young man who received the YFV17D yellow fever vaccine. The source material was PBMCs, sampled 5 days after the yellow fever booster vaccination. The CDR3 nucleotides are TGTGCCAGCAGCGTTAACCGACTCCTAGCGGGGTATCCCGGGGAGCTGTTTTTT. Protein sequence: CASSVNRLLAGYPGELFF.